These 2 T cell receptor beta chains originate from one sample sequenced in a study of shared clonotypes between healthy human individuals. Only in-frame clones appear in the TCRdb table, and some are missing; sequencing was by immunoSEQ multiplex PCR. The sample has 550,000 to 850,000 clones, approximately 79% seen once. Specimen: memory CD4+ T cells sorted from blood. Subset defined: CD45RA-negative fraction. These receptors all stem from a woman in her 30s in good health.

This clone was detected many times. This chain links TRBV7-2 with TRBJ2-1; the match to TRBD2 covers 8 bases. The germline gives CDR1 SGHTA, CDR2 FQGNSA. The V gene end was trimmed by 6 bases and the J gene end by 5 bases; junction bases not matched to a gene: 3. CDR3 length equals 13 residues. CDR3 sequence: CASRWREDNEQFF. CDR3 DNA sequence: TGTGCCAGCAGATGGCGGGAGGACAATGAGCAGTTCTTC.

This clone was picked up one time. V usage is TRBV5-1 and J usage is TRBJ2-3, with D possibly being TRBD1 or TRBD2 (5 bases each). There are 12 residues in the CDR3. V lost 4 bases to trimming and J lost 13 bases, with 16 bases between them. In germline, CDR1 is SGHRS, CDR2 YFSETQ. The DNA of the CDR3 is TGCGCCAGCAGCGGGGCTGGGGGTCTTAAGTATTTT. Its protein product is CASSGAGGLKYF.